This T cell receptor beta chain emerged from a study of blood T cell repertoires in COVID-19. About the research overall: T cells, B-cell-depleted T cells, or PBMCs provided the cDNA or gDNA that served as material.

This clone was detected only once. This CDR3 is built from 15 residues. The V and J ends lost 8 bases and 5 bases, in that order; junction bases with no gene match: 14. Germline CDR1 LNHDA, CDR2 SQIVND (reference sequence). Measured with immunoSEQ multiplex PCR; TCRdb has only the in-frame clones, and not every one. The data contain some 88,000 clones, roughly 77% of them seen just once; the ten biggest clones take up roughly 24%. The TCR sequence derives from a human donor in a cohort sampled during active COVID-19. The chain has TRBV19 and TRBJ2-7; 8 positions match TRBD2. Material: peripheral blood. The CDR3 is CASGRDPGGSNEQYF. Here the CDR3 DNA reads TGTGCCAGTGGGAGAGACCCGGGAGGGTCCAACGAGCAGTACTTC.